This entry is about one T cell receptor (beta chain). Its antigen target is currently unknown. No much larger clonotype is one base removed from it; base qualities were not supplied. The CDR3, cysteine through phenylalanine, is 16 amino acids long. The CDR3 DNA has 48 bases and is translated from base 1. CDR1 MNHEY and CDR2 SVGAGI were looked up in the germline V gene. V has 0 bases trimmed and J has 13 bases trimmed; junction bases matching no gene number 10. This sample is drawn from a study of PD-L1 blockade in urothelial cancer (dated by TCRdb to about 2017). At the level of the whole study: All patients started therapy at some point between 2014 and 2016 and received atezolizumab 1,200 mg intravenously every 3 weeks. Blood samples were analyzed at two time points: 3 weeks after treatment start (second dose) and 6 weeks after treatment start. Nine patients reached durable clinical benefit, while 20 patients did not. Pretreatment blood TCR-seq was available for about 28 patients, at least one posttreatment blood collection was obtained for approximately 25 patients, and tumor TCR-seq was available for approximately 25 patients. Blood samples yielded a median of around 150,000 T cells and roughly 83,000 unique TCRs, with median clonality 0.080. TCR sequencing covered pretreatment tumor samples and matched, serially collected peripheral blood taken before and after atezolizumab treatment. The study, an exploratory multi-omic analysis, examined somatic, immune and clinical correlates of response to PD-L1 blockade with atezolizumab in urothelial cancer. Patients had an ECOG performance status of 0 or 1 and had received between 0 and 3 prior chemotherapy regimens. In the same patients who had TCR sequencing, pretreatment tumors also underwent whole exome sequencing and RNA sequencing. About 90% of the roughly 29 patients were males with bladder-origin urothelial cancer, and about 65% of the 29 reported a prior smoking history. Progression-free survival longer than 6 months counted as durable clinical benefit, and TCR features were additionally tested against both progression-free and overall survival. The research as a whole found: Because the sample size was small (n of about 29) and many exploratory analyses were performed, the results are intended to be hypothesis-generating. Among patients with durable benefit, tumor-associated TCR clones showed greater expansion in peripheral blood 3 weeks after treatment started (n ≈ 24, p = 0.022). Improved progression-free and overall survival was associated with having pretreatment peripheral blood TCR clonality below the median.

The cohort included some 30 patients with locally advanced or metastatic urothelial carcinoma who were treated at Memorial Sloan Kettering on a trial protocol. Peripheral blood mononuclear cells were collected from each patient pretreatment and during treatment, giving between 1 and 8 total time points per patient. The Qiagen DNeasy Blood extraction kit was used to purify genomic DNA from total PBMCs and tumor samples. PBMCs were collected pretreatment and during treatment, and were isolated and stored as previously described. Each PCR received spiked-in synthetic TCR analog templates so that absolute template abundance could be estimated from read counts. Using the immunoSEQ assay, TCRbeta CDR3 regions were amplified from genomic DNA with bias-controlled V and J gene primers. Sequencing of rearranged TCRbeta segments was done at approximately 20X coverage. Per the original workflow: Clustering was used to correct sequencing errors, and CDR3s were annotated against IMGT so that V, D and J genes could be assigned. Downstream analyses used only productive TCRbeta rearrangements and left out out-of-frame or stop-codon sequences. To compute clonality, Shannon entropy was normalized by the log of the number of unique productive sequences and then subtracted from one. Clones differing between time points or between blood and tumor were identified using Fisher's exact test with Benjamini-Hochberg correction, with an adjusted p below 0.01 applied as the threshold. This immuneACCESS table, as held by TCRdb, lists in-frame sequences with V and J called but not all clones. Of the missing ones, under half trace to an unresolved V gene in checked studies; the others have no known cause. V and J calls and clone size are given by that table; D and trimming were obtained from the DNA. Recorded for this sample are tens of thousands of clones; roughly 82% of them occurred a single time. More than 8% of the sample is in the top ten clones.

This chain joins TRBV6-5 to TRBJ2-1; 12 of the junction bases match TRBD2. The sequence derives from a man between 65 and 79 years old with urothelial cancer. Sequenced material: PBMCs, taken around atezolizumab (anti-PD-L1) treatment. The DNA sequence is TGTGCCAGCAGTTACTCGGGGCTAGCGGGGGGGCCGAGCCAGTTCTTC. This gives the protein CASSYSGLAGGPSQFF.